This paragraph covers one T cell receptor beta chain sequence. The antigen remains undetermined. Primers included in the PCR were 60 Vbeta and 13 Jbeta primers. Profiling relied on immunoSEQ multiplex PCR, and the TCRdb table lists in-frame clones only, not all of them. The sample holds under 200,000 clones, over 75% seen once. The data are from a study of cytomegalovirus exposure and HLA in healthy donors. CDR1 SNHLY and CDR2 FYNNEI come from the germline V gene. The CDR3 spans 15 residues. With V trimmed by 7 bases and J by 8 bases, 11 bases remained unmatched. Study-wide results and caveats: A later analysis found TCR association rates differed by HLA locus, highest for DRB1 and lowest for HLA-C. It was shown in a later analysis that HLA-associated TCR beta chains were more clonally expanded than other, equally common chains.

The sequencing sample was made of PBMCs. The chain employs TRBV2 and TRBJ2-1; 10 nucleotides match TRBD2. The clonotype originates from a woman aged 50 to 60 in good health and CMV-seropositive. CDR3 sequence: CASTQMGLAFDEQFF. CDR3 DNA sequence: TGTGCCAGCACACAAATGGGACTAGCGTTCGATGAGCAGTTCTTC.